What follows describes a single TCR beta chain. Its antigen remains unidentified. The treatment was: oral pan-JAK inhibitor, 5-10 mg twice daily. The data stem from a study of CD8+ T cells in alopecia areata. About the study: Tofacitinib lasted 6 to 18 months, then 6 months off drug.

Reverse transcribed after extraction, RNA yielded cDNA as the sequencing template. Repertoires were generated with immunoSEQ multiplex PCR, while TCRdb's copy carries only in-frame clones and drops some. The repertoire consists of about 150,000 clones, with about three fifths occurring once and the leading ten covering roughly 0.85%. Study findings and constraints: Scalp and blood retained many expanded lesional clones during tofacitinib. There were also resident alphabeta T cells of normal skin sequenced in scalp samples.

This CDR3 comprises 15 residues. V gave up 4 bases and J gave up 5 bases; unmatched junction bases: 11. CDR1 and CDR2 from the germline V gene are SGDLS and YYNGEE. The rearrangement joins TRBV9 to TRBJ1-1; 7 nucleotides agree with TRBD1. The receptor comes from a human donor with alopecia areata. Sample: CD4+ T cells sorted from blood, taken at week 4, from a patient treated with tofacitinib. The CDR3 here is CASSMHSGQITEAFF. DNA for the CDR3: TGTGCCAGCAGCATGCACTCGGGACAGATTACTGAAGCTTTCTTT.